This entry is about one T cell receptor beta chain. What it binds is unknown. The treatment was: roughly 11-day PBMC culture with coronavirus spike peptide pools or control peptides (ViraFEST assay). The CDR3 spans 14 residues. Trimming removed 3 bases from V and 0 bases from J, with 9 bases in between. Germline-derived CDR1 and CDR2 are MNHEY and SMNVEV (reference sequence). The sample is drawn from a study of vaccination and CD4 T cells after COVID-19. As for the study in general: The authors used overlapping spike peptides from SARS-CoV-2, HCoV-NL63, HCoV-OC43 and HCoV-229E to stimulate cells.

Sequencing of DNA taken from cultured CD4+ T cells relied on the Oncomine TCR Beta short-read assay. Each CDR3 protein is one row after TCRdb ran MiXCR on the PCR reads. In the table there are 15,000 to 20,000 distinct CDR3 sequences, 35% to 45% of which are singletons. The receptor was derived from a human donor who had recovered from COVID-19. The specimen was CD4+ T cells from blood, cultured in vitro. The chain uses TRBV27 and TRBJ2-7; D may match TRBD1 or TRBD2 (5 bases each). The CDR3 bases are TGTGCCAGCAGTTTCGGGGCGTCCTCCTACGAGCAGTACTTC. Amino acids: CASSFGASSYEQYF.